A single sample is the source of the 14 T cell receptor beta chains below, sequenced in a study of cytomegalovirus exposure and HLA in healthy donors. 60 Vbeta and 13 Jbeta primers were used in PCR. Repertoires were generated with immunoSEQ multiplex PCR, while TCRdb's copy carries only in-frame clones and drops some. Here the sample spans about 200,000 clones, around 75% being singletons. The sample was PBMCs. These receptors all stem from a male donor in good health and CMV-seropositive.

This chain joins TRBV19 and TRBJ2-7; D may be TRBD2 (6 bases). Germline-derived CDR1 and CDR2 are LNHDA and SQIVND (reference sequence). The V and J ends lost 5 bases and 3 bases respectively, with 14 bases between them. The CDR3 is 14 amino acids. CDR3 amino acids: CASSPRDGGYEQYF. Here the CDR3 DNA reads TGTGCCAGTAGTCCGCGGGACGGCGGCTACGAGCAGTACTTC.

The rearrangement uses TRBV5-6 and TRBJ1-1; TRBD1 agrees at 7 bases. CDR1 and CDR2 (germline): SGHDT, YYEEEE. The CDR3 is 16 residues long. V lost 2 bases, J lost 1 base, and 8 bases stayed unmatched. The CDR3 region has the DNA TGTGCCAGCAGCTTCGGACAGGCAAGAAAGAACACTGAAGCTTTCTTT. Its translation is CASSFGQARKNTEAFF.

A remark on this clone: The CDR3 carries no conserved terminal phenylalanine or tryptophan, so it likely arises from a read error. Because the CDR3's place on the DNA is in doubt, the DNA is left out and the CDR3 is given as listed by TCRdb. This chain joins TRBV6-6 and TRBJ2-7; TRBD2 was called by the table and not checked on the DNA. The CDR3 adds up to 9 amino acids, both ends counted. The germline CDR1 and CDR2 sequences are MNHNY and SVGAGI (reference sequence). The CDR3 sequence: CASSYSESP.

This chain uses TRBV7-8 with TRBJ2-7, with D possibly matching TRBD1 (7 bases). V was cut by 4 bases and J by 3 bases, with 19 bases left in between. CDR1 is SGHVS and CDR2 is FQNEAQ in the germline V gene. This CDR3 is 16 amino acids long. The DNA for the CDR3 is TGTGCCAGCAGCTCCCGGAGGGGGCAAGGAGACTACGAGCAGTACTTC. Protein: CASSSRRGQGDYEQYF.

V is TRBV6-1 and J is TRBJ2-7, with 11 nucleotides matching TRBD1. With V trimmed by 3 bases and J by 2 bases, 6 bases remained unmatched. The CDR3 spans 16 residues. CDR1 is MNHNS and CDR2 is SASEGT in the germline V gene. The CDR3 protein is CASSDPPGQGAYEQYF. The CDR3 DNA sequence: TGTGCCAGCAGTGACCCCCCGGGACAGGGGGCCTACGAGCAGTACTTC.

The CDR3 region is CASSLAGGKGDTQYF. The CDR3 bases are TGTGCCAGCAGCTTAGCGGGCGGGAAGGGGGATACGCAGTATTTT. The rearrangement joins TRBV7-2 to TRBJ2-3; perhaps TRBD2 as D (6 bases). Per germline, CDR1 SGHTA and CDR2 FQGNSA. The CDR3 covers 15 residues. The V end was cut by 0 bases, the J end by 6 bases, with 13 bases between.

The V and J genes are TRBV25-1 and TRBJ2-1; TRBD2 matches at 9 bases. V was pared by 8 bases and J by 0 bases, with 8 bases of the junction left unmatched. Germline V gene sequence: CDR1 MGHDK, CDR2 SYGVNS. The CDR3 spans 16 residues. Written as DNA, the CDR3 is TGTGCCAGCTCTGCGGGGGGGGATGTCTCCTACAATGAGCAGTTCTTC. Its protein product is CASSAGGDVSYNEQFF.

This clone was detected only a few times. V is TRBV28 and J is TRBJ1-2, with 9 bases aligning to TRBD1. Unmatched junction bases numbered 8, after V lost 1 base and J lost 5 bases. Germline V lookup: CDR1 MDHEN, CDR2 SYDVKM. This CDR3 is 16 amino acids long. The CDR3 spells CASSLFPGQGSYGYTF. The CDR3 DNA reads as TGTGCCAGCAGTTTATTCCCGGGACAGGGCAGTTATGGCTACACCTTC.

CDR3 sequence (DNA): TGTGCCAGCAGCTTTGAGGACAGGGGGCTACCCAGCTATGGCTACACCTTC. It yields the protein CASSFEDRGLPSYGYTF. The chain is built from TRBV5-5 and TRBJ1-2; TRBD1 matches at 11 bases. The CDR3 loop spans 17 amino acids. Germline V gene sequence: CDR1 SGHKS, CDR2 YYEKEE (reference sequence). Trimming at V came to 2 bases and at J to 4 bases, leaving 10 bases not matched to a gene.

The chain has TRBV5-1 and TRBJ2-1, with 8 bases that match TRBD2. CDR3 length equals 16 residues. The germline gives CDR1 SGHRS, CDR2 YFSETQ. V lost 1 base, J lost 3 bases, and 6 bases stayed unmatched. CDR3 coding DNA: TGCGCCAGCAGCTTGACACCCAGCGGGAGCTACAATGAGCAGTTCTTC. Translated: CASSLTPSGSYNEQFF.

The V and J genes are TRBV5-1 and TRBJ1-1; 12 bases map to TRBD1. This CDR3 contains 17 residues. V dropped 6 bases and J dropped 5; count of bases not matched to a gene: 14. The V gene's germline CDR1 is SGHRS and CDR2 YFSETQ. The CDR3 spells CASTRGGTGGDRTEAFF. The CDR3 DNA follows: TGCGCCAGCACGCGCGGTGGGACAGGGGGCGATAGGACTGAAGCTTTCTTT.

CDR3 residues: CAWRGVGAGELFF. For the CDR3, the DNA is TGTGCCTGGAGGGGAGTCGGAGCCGGGGAGCTGTTTTTT. This chain uses TRBV30 with TRBJ2-2, with D tentatively TRBD2 (5 bases). The germline V gene encodes CDR1 GTSNPN and CDR2 SVGIG (reference sequence). The CDR3 is 13 residues long. V was cut by 3 bases and J by 6 bases, with 11 bases left in between.

The chain has TRBV4-3 and TRBJ1-6; 10 bases are a match to TRBD1. The CDR3 runs to 16 residues. V shed 0 bases and J 10 bases; nucleotides not matched to a gene: 6. Germline CDR1 reads LGHNA; CDR2 reads YSLEER. The CDR3 coding sequence is TGCGCCAGCAGCCAAGAAGGGGACAGGGGATCGTCACCCCTCCACTTT. It is translated as CASSQEGDRGSSPLHF.

The gene calls are TRBV18 and TRBJ1-2; 8 bases are shared with TRBD1. The V gene's germline CDR1 is KGHSH and CDR2 LQKENI. This CDR3 is built from 15 residues. V trimming: 2 bases; J trimming: 6 bases; junction bases outside the gene matches: 8. The CDR3 reads CASSPRAGGADGYTF. The DNA for the CDR3 is TGTGCCAGCTCACCAAGGGCAGGGGGCGCGGATGGCTACACCTTC.